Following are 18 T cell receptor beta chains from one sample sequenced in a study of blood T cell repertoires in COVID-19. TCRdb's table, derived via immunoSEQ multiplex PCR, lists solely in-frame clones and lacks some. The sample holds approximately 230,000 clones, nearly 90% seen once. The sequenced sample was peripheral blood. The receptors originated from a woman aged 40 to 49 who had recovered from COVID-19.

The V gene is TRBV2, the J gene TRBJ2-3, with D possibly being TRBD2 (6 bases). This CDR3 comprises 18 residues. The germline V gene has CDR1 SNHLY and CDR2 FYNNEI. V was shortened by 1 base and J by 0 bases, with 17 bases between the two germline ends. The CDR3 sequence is CASSEDQTSSSSTDTQYF. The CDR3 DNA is TGTGCCAGCAGTGAAGATCAAACTAGCAGTAGCAGCACAGATACGCAGTATTTT. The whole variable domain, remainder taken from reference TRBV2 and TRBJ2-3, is EPEVTQTPSHQVTQMGQEVILRCVPISNHLYFYWYRQILGQKVEFLVSFYNNEISEKSEIFDDQFSVERPDGSNFTLKIRSTKLEDSAMYFCASSEDQTSSSSTDTQYFGPGTRLTVL.

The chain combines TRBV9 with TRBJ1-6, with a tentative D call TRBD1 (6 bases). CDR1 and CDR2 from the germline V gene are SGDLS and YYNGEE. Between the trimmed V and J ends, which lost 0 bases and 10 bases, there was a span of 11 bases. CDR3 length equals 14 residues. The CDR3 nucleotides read TGTGCCAGCAGCGTAGAACAGGGAAGCTCACCCCTCCACTTT. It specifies CASSVEQGSSPLHF.

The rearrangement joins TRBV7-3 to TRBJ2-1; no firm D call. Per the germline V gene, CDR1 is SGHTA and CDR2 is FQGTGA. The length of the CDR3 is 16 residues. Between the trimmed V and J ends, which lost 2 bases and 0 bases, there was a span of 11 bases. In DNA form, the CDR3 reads TGTGCCAGCAGCTTATCCGTAGCTAGCTCCTACAATGAGCAGTTCTTC. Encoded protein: CASSLSVASSYNEQFF.

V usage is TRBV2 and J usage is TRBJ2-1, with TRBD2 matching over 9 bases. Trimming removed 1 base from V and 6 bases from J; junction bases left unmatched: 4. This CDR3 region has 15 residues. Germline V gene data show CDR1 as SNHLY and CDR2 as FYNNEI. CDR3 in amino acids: CASSEGGSGSNEQFF. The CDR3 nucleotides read TGTGCCAGCAGTGAAGGCGGTAGCGGGAGCAATGAGCAGTTCTTC.

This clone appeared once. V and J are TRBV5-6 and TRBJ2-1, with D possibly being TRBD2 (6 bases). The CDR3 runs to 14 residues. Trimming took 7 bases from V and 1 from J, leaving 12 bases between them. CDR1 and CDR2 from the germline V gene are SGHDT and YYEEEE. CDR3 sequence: CASAGDFSYNEQFF. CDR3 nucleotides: TGTGCCAGCGCTGGGGACTTTTCCTACAATGAGCAGTTCTTC.

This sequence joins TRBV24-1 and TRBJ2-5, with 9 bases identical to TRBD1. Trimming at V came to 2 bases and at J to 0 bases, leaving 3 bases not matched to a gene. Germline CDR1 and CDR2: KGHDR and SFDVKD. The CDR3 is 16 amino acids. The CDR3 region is CATSDYGTGYQETQYF. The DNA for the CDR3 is TGTGCCACCAGTGATTATGGGACAGGGTACCAAGAGACCCAGTACTTC.

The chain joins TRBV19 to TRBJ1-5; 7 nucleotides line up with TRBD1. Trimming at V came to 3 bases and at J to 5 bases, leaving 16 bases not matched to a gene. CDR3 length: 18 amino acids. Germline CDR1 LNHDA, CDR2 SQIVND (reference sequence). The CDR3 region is CASSIDPPYRGRDQPQHF. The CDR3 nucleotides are TGTGCCAGTAGTATCGACCCCCCATACAGGGGACGCGATCAGCCCCAGCATTTT.

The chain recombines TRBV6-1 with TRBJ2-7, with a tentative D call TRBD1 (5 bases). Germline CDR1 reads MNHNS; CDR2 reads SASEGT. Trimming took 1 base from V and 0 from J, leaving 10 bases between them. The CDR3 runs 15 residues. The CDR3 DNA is TGTGCCAGCAGTGAAGTGGACACTTCCTCCTACGAGCAGTACTTC. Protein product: CASSEVDTSSYEQYF.

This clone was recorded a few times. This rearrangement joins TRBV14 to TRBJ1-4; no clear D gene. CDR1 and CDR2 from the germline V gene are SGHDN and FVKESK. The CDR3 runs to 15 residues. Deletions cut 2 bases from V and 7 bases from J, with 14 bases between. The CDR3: CASSQFQGSSEKLFF. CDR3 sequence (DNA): TGTGCCAGCAGCCAATTTCAAGGGAGTAGTGAAAAACTGTTTTTT. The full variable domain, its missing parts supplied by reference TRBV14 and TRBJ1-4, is EAGVTQFPSHSVIEKGQTVTLRCDPISGHDNLYWYRRVMGKEIKFLLHFVKESKQDESGMPNNRFLAERTGGTYSTLKVQPAELEDSGVYFCASSQFQGSSEKLFFGSGTQLSVL.

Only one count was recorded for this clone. The CDR3 region is CASSFQDRRTQYF. The CDR3 nucleotides read TGTGCCAGCTCATTTCAGGACAGAAGGACGCAGTATTTT. The V gene is TRBV18, the J gene TRBJ2-3; TRBD1 is a possible D gene (6 bases). CDR1 is KGHSH and CDR2 is LQKENI in the germline V gene. The CDR3 runs 13 residues. V gave up 5 bases and J gave up 9 bases, with 15 bases separating them. Supplemented by reference TRBV18 and TRBJ2-3, the full variable domain reads NAGVMQNPRHLVRRRGQEARLRCSPMKGHSHVYWYRQLPEEGLKFMVYLQKENIIDESGMPKERFSAEFPKEGPSILRIQQVVRGDSAAYFCASSFQDRRTQYFGPGTRLTVL.

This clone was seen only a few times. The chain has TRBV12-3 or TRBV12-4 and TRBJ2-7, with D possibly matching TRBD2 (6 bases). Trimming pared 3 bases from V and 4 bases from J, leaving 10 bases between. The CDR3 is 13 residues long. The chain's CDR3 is CASSFLAGYEQYF. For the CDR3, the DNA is TGTGCCAGCAGTTTCCTGGCGGGATACGAGCAGTACTTC.

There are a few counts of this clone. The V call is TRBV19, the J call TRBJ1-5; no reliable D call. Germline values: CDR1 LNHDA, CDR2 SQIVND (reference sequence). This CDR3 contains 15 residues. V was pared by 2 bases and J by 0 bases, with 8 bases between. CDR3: CASSIILYSNQPQHF. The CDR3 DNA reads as TGTGCCAGTAGTATAATTTTATATAGCAATCAGCCCCAGCATTTT.

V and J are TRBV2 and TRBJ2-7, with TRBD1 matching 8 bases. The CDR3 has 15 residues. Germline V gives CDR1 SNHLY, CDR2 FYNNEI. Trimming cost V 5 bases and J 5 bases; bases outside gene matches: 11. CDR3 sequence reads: CASSFDRGREDEQYF. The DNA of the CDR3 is TGTGCCAGCAGTTTTGACAGGGGACGGGAAGACGAGCAGTACTTC.

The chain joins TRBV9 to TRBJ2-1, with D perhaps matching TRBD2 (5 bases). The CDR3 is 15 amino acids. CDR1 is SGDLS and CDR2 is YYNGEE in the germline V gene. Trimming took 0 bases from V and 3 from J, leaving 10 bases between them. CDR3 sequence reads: CASSVAGISYNEQFF. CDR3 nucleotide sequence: TGTGCCAGCAGCGTAGCGGGGATCAGCTACAATGAGCAGTTCTTC.

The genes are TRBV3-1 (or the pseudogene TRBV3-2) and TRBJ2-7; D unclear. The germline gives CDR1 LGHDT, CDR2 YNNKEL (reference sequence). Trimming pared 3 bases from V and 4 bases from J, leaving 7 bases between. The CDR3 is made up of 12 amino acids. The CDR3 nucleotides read TGTGCCAGCAGCCATTTCGGGTACGAGCAGTACTTC. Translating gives CASSHFGYEQYF.

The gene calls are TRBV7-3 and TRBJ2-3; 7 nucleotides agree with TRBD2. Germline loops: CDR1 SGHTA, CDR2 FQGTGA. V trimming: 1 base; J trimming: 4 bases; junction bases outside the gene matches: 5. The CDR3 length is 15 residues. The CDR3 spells CASSLSGSRADTQYF. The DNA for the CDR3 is TGTGCCAGCAGCTTAAGCGGGAGTAGGGCAGATACGCAGTATTTT.

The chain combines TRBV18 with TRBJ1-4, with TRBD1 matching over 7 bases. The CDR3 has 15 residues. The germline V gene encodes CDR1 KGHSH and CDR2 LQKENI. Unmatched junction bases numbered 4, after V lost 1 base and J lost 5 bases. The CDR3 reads CASSPQRGHNEKLFF. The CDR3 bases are TGTGCCAGCTCACCACAAAGGGGGCACAATGAAAAACTGTTTTTT.

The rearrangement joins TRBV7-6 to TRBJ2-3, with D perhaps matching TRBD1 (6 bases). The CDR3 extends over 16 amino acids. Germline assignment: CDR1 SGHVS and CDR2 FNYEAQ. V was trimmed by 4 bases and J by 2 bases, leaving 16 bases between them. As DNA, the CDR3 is TGTGCCAGCAGCTCGAGGCCGGACAGCACCACAGATACGCAGTATTTT. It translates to CASSSRPDSTTDTQYF.